Shown below are 3 T cell receptor beta chains from a single sample sequenced in a study of identical twins. A single record per CDR3 protein comes from TCRdb applying MiXCR to the 5' RACE reads. The sample holds 1.5 million to 2 million distinct CDR3 sequences, roughly 35% seen once. The specimen sequenced was cord blood. Source of these receptors: a newborn girl in good health.

This rearrangement joins TRBV4-1 to TRBJ2-3; no clear D gene. CDR1 and CDR2 from the germline V gene are MGHRA and YSYEKL. Trimming removed 1 base from V and 4 bases from J, with 21 bases in between. The CDR3 has 18 amino acids. CDR3 bases: TGCGCCAGCAGCCAAGCTCAGACGCGACCGTCTGATGCAGATACGCAGTATTTT. The encoded protein is CASSQAQTRPSDADTQYF.

This clonotype was counted between two and nine times. V and J are TRBV2 and TRBJ2-5; D possibly corresponds to TRBD2 (6 bases). V lost 3 bases and J lost 1, with 9 bases in between. CDR3 length: 14 residues. Germline V gene data show CDR1 as SNHLY and CDR2 as FYNNEI. CDR3 residues: CASSDGDFQETQYF. CDR3 DNA: TGTGCCAGCAGTGACGGGGACTTCCAAGAGACCCAGTACTTC.

The chain couples TRBV11-2 to TRBJ2-1; no definite D call. Germline CDR1 reads SGHAT; CDR2 reads FQNNGV. V lost 1 base and J 9 bases, leaving 10 bases between the germline ends. The CDR3 sequence is 13 residues long. For the CDR3, the DNA is TGTGCCAGCAGCTTAGTGGGTGGTTTTGAGCAGTTCTTC. The encoded protein is CASSLVGGFEQFF.